This TCR beta chain comes out of a study of blood T cells in healthy people across ages. General study results and limits: It was the long-lived donors that had more naive CD4+ cells and higher diversity than aged donors. Not knowing donor CMV status may have confounded expanded clonotype changes. A roughly linear fall in TCR beta diversity per million T cells was seen with increasing age.

The germline V and J ends were trimmed by 0 bases and 2 bases, with 10 bases remaining between them. The length of the CDR3 is 15 residues. Germline CDR1 and CDR2: ENHRY and SYGVKD. Through a sample-barcoded 5' primer and a J-beta primer mix, a second PCR was run for about 6 to 12 cycles. TCRdb ran MiXCR on the 5' RACE reads and lists one entry per CDR3 protein. Of approximately 830,000 distinct CDR3 sequences listed, 55% to 65% were seen once; the top ten hold 28%. On this clonotype itself: Its antigen is currently unknown.

The source material was blood. The source is a man in his thirties or forties in good health. This rearrangement joins TRBV10-3 to TRBJ2-5, with D possibly TRBD1 on 6 matching bases. CDR3 in DNA: TGTGCCATCAGTGAGTCGACAGGAGAGCAAGAGACCCAGTACTTC. Residues: CAISESTGEQETQYF.